These 5 T cell receptor beta chains were sequenced from one sample in a study of read filtering for tumor transcriptome and immune sequencing. Molecular barcoded adaptors covering alpha/delta and beta/gamma chains were used on about 0.4 ug RNA. From the reads, TCRdb called clonotypes with MiXCR, one entry per CDR3 protein. The top ten hold around 47% of the sample, which has about 24,000 distinct CDR3 sequences, 20% to 25% seen once. Sequencing was done on a sample of a population of CD138-negative cells sorted from bone marrow. The receptors originated from a donor aged 40 or older with multiple myeloma.

The chain joins TRBV12-5 to TRBJ2-3; no clear D gene. Germline CDR1 and CDR2: LGHNT and FRNRAP. The CDR3 consists of 13 residues. This CDR3 reads CACDTSSTDTQYF. In DNA, the CDR3 is TGTGCGTGTGACACATCTAGCACAGATACGCAGTATTTT.

This clonotype was counted a few times. CDR3 residues: CASSEMASGVSFF. DNA of the CDR3: TGTGCCAGCAGTGAAATGGCTAGCGGGGTGTCTTTCTTC. The J gene is TRBJ2-1, the V gene TRBV2; 9 bases match TRBD2. Trimming cost V 2 bases and J 16 bases; bases outside gene matches: 9. This CDR3 spans 13 amino acids. CDR1 and CDR2 (germline): SNHLY, FYNNEI.

This clonotype showed up many times. The chain has TRBV11-2 and TRBJ2-7; a weak D match, TRBD2 (7 bases). There are 14 residues in the CDR3. Germline V gene lookup returns CDR1 SGHAT and CDR2 FQNNGV. V lost 1 base to trimming and J lost 5 bases, with 12 bases between them. CDR3 region: CASSLVGGQDEQYF. CDR3 DNA: TGTGCCAGCAGCTTAGTCGGGGGGCAAGACGAGCAGTACTTC.

By frequency in the sample, this clonotype is medium-sized. The rearrangement uses TRBV20-1 and TRBJ2-1, with D hard to call. CDR3 length: 13 amino acids. Germline V CDR1 and CDR2: DFQATT, SNEGSKA (reference sequence). Trimming removed 5 bases at V and 7 bases at J, with 15 bases between. Here the CDR3 DNA reads TGCAGTGCTCCCCTCTCCGTTGGGAATGAGCAGTTCTTC. The encoded protein is CSAPLSVGNEQFF.

Within the sample, this clonotype is medium-sized. A read error may produce the germline difference seen at one junction end. The chain has TRBV11-2 and TRBJ2-1; D may be TRBD2 (5 bases). The CDR3 length is 13 residues. Germline CDR1 and CDR2: SGHAT and FQNNGV. This CDR3 is CASSSDSHNEQFF. The CDR3, as DNA: TGTGCCAGCAGCTCGGACTCCCACAATGAGCAGTTCTTC.